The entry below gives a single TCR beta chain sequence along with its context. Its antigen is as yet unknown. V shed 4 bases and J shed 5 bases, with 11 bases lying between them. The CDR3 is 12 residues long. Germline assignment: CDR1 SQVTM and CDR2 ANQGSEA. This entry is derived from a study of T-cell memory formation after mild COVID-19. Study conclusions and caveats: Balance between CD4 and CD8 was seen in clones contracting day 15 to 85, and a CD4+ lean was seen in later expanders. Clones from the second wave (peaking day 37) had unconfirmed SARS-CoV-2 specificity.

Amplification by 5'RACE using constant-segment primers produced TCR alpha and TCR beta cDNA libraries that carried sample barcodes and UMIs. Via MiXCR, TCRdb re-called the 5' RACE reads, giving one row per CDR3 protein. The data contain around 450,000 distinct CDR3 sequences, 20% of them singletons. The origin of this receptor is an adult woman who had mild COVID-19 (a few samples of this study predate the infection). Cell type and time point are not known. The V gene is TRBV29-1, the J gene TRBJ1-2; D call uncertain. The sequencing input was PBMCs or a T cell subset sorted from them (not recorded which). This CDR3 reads CSVGLGQYGYTF. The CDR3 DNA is TGCAGCGTTGGATTGGGCCAATATGGCTACACCTTC.